Listed below are T cell receptor beta chains from one sample, sequenced in a study of Ad26.COV2.S vaccination and SARS-CoV-2 variants. TCRdb keeps only in-frame clones here, not all; method: immunoSEQ multiplex PCR. This sample has hundreds of thousands of clones, with around 87% found just once. The sample in question was peripheral blood, obtained in a trial of Ad26.COV2.S vaccine versus placebo. The receptors derive from a person aged 18 to 65 who received the Ad26.COV2.S COVID-19 vaccine or a placebo. Each CDR3 is given with its conserved first and last residue. D genes are given only for firm matches. Size is omitted from some rows. Given values are once, few, many or a class for expanded clones.

v_gene	len	d_gene	abundance	j_gene	CDR3nt	CDR3aa
TRBV2	11	.	.	TRBJ1-2	TGTGCCAACGGGGGGGGTAATGGCTACACCTTC	CANGGGNGYTF
TRBV4-1	14	TRBD1	.	TRBJ2-7	TGCGCCAGCAGTCCCGGGACAGGCTCCTACGAGCAGTACTTC	CASSPGTGSYEQYF
TRBV5-1	15	.	.	TRBJ2-7	TGCGCCAGCAGCTTGGTGGCAGGAAGCTCCTACGAGCAGTACTTC	CASSLVAGSSYEQYF
TRBV7-2	14	.	.	TRBJ1-2	TGTGCCAGCAGCTTGCAGACAGGCGGGGGTGGCTACACCTTC	CASSLQTGGGGYTF
TRBV7-2	17	TRBD2	.	TRBJ2-3	TGTGCCAGCAGCTTAGTTGGGACTAGCGGAACCACAGATACGCAGTATTTT	CASSLVGTSGTTDTQYF
TRBV5-1	13	.	.	TRBJ2-7	TGCGCCAGCAGCCGCGACACTTTCTACGAGCAGTACTTC	CASSRDTFYEQYF
TRBV5-1	15	.	once	TRBJ2-7	TGCGCCAGCAGCTTGAGTTCCCGGGGTAGGGGCGAGCAGTACTTC	CASSLSSRGRGEQYF
TRBV3-1/TRBV3-2	15	.	few	TRBJ1-3	TGTGCCAGCAGCCAAGCCCCCAACTCTGGAAACACCATATATTTT	CASSQAPNSGNTIYF
TRBV7-3	15	.	.	TRBJ2-1	TGTGCCAGCAGCTTAATGGCGGCCGGTTACAATGAGCAGTTCTTC	CASSLMAAGYNEQFF
TRBV9	16	.	once	TRBJ2-2	TGTGCCAGCAGCGTAGTTAGCAGCGCGAACACCGGGGAGCTGTTTTTT	CASSVVSSANTGELFF
TRBV5-1	15	TRBD1	.	TRBJ1-2	TGCGCCAGCAGCTTCGGACAGGGCGCTAACTATGGCTACACCTTC	CASSFGQGANYGYTF
TRBV9	16	.	.	TRBJ1-3	TGTGCCAGCAGCGTAGCTCTGGGTCTGGGTGGAAACACCATATATTTT	CASSVALGLGGNTIYF
TRBV27	14	.	.	TRBJ2-2	TGTGCCAGCAGCCTTAGCCCAGAGATCGGGGAGCTGTTTTTT	CASSLSPEIGELFF
TRBV5-8	12	.	.	TRBJ1-2	TGTGCCAGCAGCTTGGATCCCTATGGCTACACCTTC	CASSLDPYGYTF
TRBV18	15	TRBD1	once	TRBJ1-5	TGTGCCAGCTCACTTCTACAGGGGGCAAATCAGCCCCAGCATTTT	CASSLLQGANQPQHF
TRBV10-3	14	TRBD2	.	TRBJ2-1	TGTGCCATCAGTCAGGCAGTATCTAGCGGTGAGCAGTTCTTC	CAISQAVSSGEQFF
TRBV19	15	TRBD1	.	TRBJ1-2	TGTGCCAGTAGTGTAACCGGGACAGTTAACTATGGCTACACCTTC	CASSVTGTVNYGYTF
TRBV18	14	.	.	TRBJ2-1	TGTGCCAGCTCTGGCGGGACACTATACAATGAGCAGTTCTTC	CASSGGTLYNEQFF
TRBV21-1	12	.	.	TRBJ2-3	TGTGCCGGGGGGCCGAACACAGATACGCAGTATTTT	CAGGPNTDTQYF
TRBV2	13	TRBD1	.	TRBJ2-7	TGTGCCAGCAGTGGGGTCGGGACAGGCGAGCAGTACTTC	CASSGVGTGEQYF
TRBV24-1	14	TRBD1	once	TRBJ2-7	TGTGCCACCAGTGAAAGGACAGGGGACTACGAGCAGTACTTC	CATSERTGDYEQYF
TRBV4-3	16	.	once	TRBJ2-3	TGCGCCAGCAGCCAAGATCAGGCAGCTAGCACAGATACGCAGTATTTT	CASSQDQAASTDTQYF
TRBV7-2	17	TRBD2	once	TRBJ2-1	TGTGCCAGCAGCTTAGCCCCGGGGGGGCCCTTTTACAATGAGCAGTTCTTC	CASSLAPGGPFYNEQFF
TRBV25-1	13	TRBD1	.	TRBJ1-5	TGTGCCAGCTCAGACAGGGGAAATCAGCCCCAGCATTTT	CASSDRGNQPQHF
TRBV20-1	11	.	once	TRBJ2-3	TGCAGTGCTATGAAGGCAGATACGCAGTATTTT	CSAMKADTQYF
TRBV28	14	.	.	TRBJ1-6	TGTGCCAGCAGTTTTTTCAGGGTGATTTCACCCCTCCACTTT	CASSFFRVISPLHF
TRBV18	16	.	.	TRBJ2-7	TGTGCCAGCTCACCTGAGGATTTAGCGAACTCCTACGAGCAGTACTTC	CASSPEDLANSYEQYF
TRBV7-3	13	TRBD1	.	TRBJ1-1	TGTGCCAGCAGCTCGGGACAGGGAGTCGAAGCTTTCTTT	CASSSGQGVEAFF
TRBV19	14	.	.	TRBJ1-4	TGTGCCAGTAGTATAAAATTGCAGGTCGAAAAACTGTTTTTT	CASSIKLQVEKLFF
TRBV7-2	14	.	.	TRBJ1-5	TGTGCCAGCAGTCCGGGTTTGGGCAATCAGCCCCAGCATTTT	CASSPGLGNQPQHF
TRBV3-1/TRBV3-2	13	.	.	TRBJ2-5	TGTGCCAGCACCGTACTTGGGGCCGAGACCCAGTACTTC	CASTVLGAETQYF
TRBV6-5	13	TRBD1	.	TRBJ1-2	TGTGCCAGCACCCGGGACAGGGGATATGGCTACACCTTC	CASTRDRGYGYTF
TRBV7-9	12	.	once	TRBJ1-1	TGTGCCAGCACCTTGTGGGGGACTGAAGCTTTCTTT	CASTLWGTEAFF
TRBV10-3	19	TRBD2	.	TRBJ2-3	TGTGCCATCAGTGAGGCGGGACTAGCGGGGGGCCGTAACACAGATACGCAGTATTTT	CAISEAGLAGGRNTDTQYF
TRBV7-2	14	.	.	TRBJ1-5	TGTGCCAGCAGCTACAGGGAAAGCAATCAGCCCCAGCATTTT	CASSYRESNQPQHF
TRBV2	15	TRBD2	.	TRBJ2-3	TGTGCCAGCAGCGTACTAGCGGGGGGCGCAGATACGCAGTATTTT	CASSVLAGGADTQYF
TRBV2	14	TRBD2	.	TRBJ2-1	TGTGCCAGCGTTCCTAGCGGGAGGTCGGATGAGCAGTTCTTC	CASVPSGRSDEQFF
TRBV7-9	13	TRBD1	.	TRBJ1-1	TGTGCCAGCCTGAGGACAGGGAACACTGAAGCTTTCTTT	CASLRTGNTEAFF
TRBV4-1	12	.	.	TRBJ1-1	TGCGCCAGCGGGCAGAAGAACACTGAAGCTTTCTTT	CASGQKNTEAFF
TRBV5-1	14	.	few	TRBJ2-7	TGCGCCAGCAGCCGACTAGACCCCACAGGCACAAGATACTTC	CASSRLDPTGTRYF
TRBV19	13	.	.	TRBJ2-5	TGTGCCAGTAAGAGACAGGGAGGAGAGACCCAGTACTTC	CASKRQGGETQYF
TRBV27	12	.	.	TRBJ2-1	TGTGCCAGCGGTCCGGACTCGAGAAGGCAGTTCTTC	CASGPDSRRQFF
TRBV10-2	17	.	.	TRBJ2-5	TGCGCCACCCTCCTAGCCCGGCGGGGAGGAGGTGGGGAGACCCAGTACTTC	CATLLARRGGGGETQYF